The T cell receptor beta chain described here comes from a study of cytomegalovirus exposure and HLA in healthy donors. Study-wide results and caveats: For TCR beta chains, V- and J-gene trimming was later linked to a missense DCLRE1C variant. Within a later analysis, the majority of CMV-associated TCR beta chains appeared HLA-restricted. The productive fraction for most TCR beta V segments was about 90% or about 30% in an earlier analysis. It was approximately 170 TCR beta chains that were listed as cytomegalovirus-associated.

This clone was counted only a few times. Its target is not known. The PCR made use of 60 Vbeta and 13 Jbeta primers. Clones were read by immunoSEQ multiplex PCR, and TCRdb kept only the in-frame ones, dropping some. The sample holds roughly 90,000 clones, roughly four fifths seen once. Germline CDR1 LNHDA, CDR2 SQIVND (reference sequence). The CDR3 length is 12 residues. V gave up 7 bases and J gave up 4 bases, with 10 bases separating them. The receptor was derived from a middle-aged woman in good health and CMV-seropositive. Sequencing was done on a sample of PBMCs. The chain employs TRBV19 and TRBJ1-1; D may be TRBD1 (5 bases). The CDR3 here is CASTDRVTEAFF. The CDR3 DNA follows: TGTGCCAGTACCGACAGAGTCACTGAAGCTTTCTTT.